Listed below are T cell receptor beta chains from one sample, sequenced in a study of a mutant IDH1 vaccine in newly diagnosed glioma. Profiling relied on immunoSEQ multiplex PCR, and the TCRdb table lists in-frame clones only, not all of them. The repertoire holds 70,000 to 100,000 clones, with roughly four fifths as singletons. Sample: PBMCs, taken from a glioma patient treated with radiotherapy, temozolomide or both. The receptors derive from a middle-aged man with glioma. Some clones in this sample may be carry-over from other donors' samples. CDR3s include the opening cysteine and the closing phenylalanine or tryptophan. D genes are given only for firm matches. The listing skips clone size in some rows; elsewhere it reads once, few, many or a size class.

clone size	D gene	V gene	J gene	CDR3 DNA	CDR3 protein
.	TRBD1	TRBV18	TRBJ1-1	TGTGCCAGCTCCCCCGGGACAGACACTGAAGCTTTCTTT	CASSPGTDTEAFF
.	.	TRBV4-1	TRBJ2-2	TGCGCCAGCAGCCAAGGGTTTTTGGGGGTACCCGGGGAGCTGTTTTTT	CASSQGFLGVPGELFF
.	.	TRBV7-2	TRBJ1-1	TGTGCCAGCAGCTTATCCTTGGAAGGAAAAGCTTTCTTT	CASSLSLEGKAFF
.	.	TRBV7-2	TRBJ2-5	TGTGCCAGCAGCTTAGGGCTTGAGGCGACCCAGTACTTC	CASSLGLEATQYF
once	.	TRBV7-2	TRBJ2-7	TGTGCCAGCAGCTTTCAGCAGGGGAAATACGAGCAGTACTTC	CASSFQQGKYEQYF
many	.	TRBV4-2	TRBJ1-4	TGTGCCAGCAGCCACGGCTGGCAGGCAGGAGACGAAAAACTGTTTTTT	CASSHGWQAGDEKLFF
.	TRBD1	TRBV5-1	TRBJ2-7	TGCGCCACCAGGGACCAGGGGGCTTCTTTCAACGAGCAGTACTTC	CATRDQGASFNEQYF
.	.	TRBV6-4	TRBJ1-1	TGTGCCAGCAGTGACTCTAACAGAAACACTGAAGCTTTCTTT	CASSDSNRNTEAFF
.	TRBD1	TRBV15	TRBJ1-3	TGTGCCACCAGCCTACAGGGGGGAAACACCATATATTTT	CATSLQGGNTIYF
.	.	TRBV6-5	TRBJ2-3	TGTGCCAGCAGTTACGCGGGTAAAGATACGCAGTATTTT	CASSYAGKDTQYF
.	.	TRBV30	TRBJ1-3	TGTGCCTGGAATTCAGGGGCTGGAAACACCATATATTTT	CAWNSGAGNTIYF
.	.	TRBV5-1	TRBJ1-4	TGCGCCAGCAGCTTGGAGGCCGGGAAGGAAAAACTGTTTTTT	CASSLEAGKEKLFF
.	.	TRBV7-9	TRBJ1-6	TGTGCCAGCAGCTTATTCGACCCTCAAGCGAACTCACCCCTCCACTTT	CASSLFDPQANSPLHF
.	.	TRBV10-3	TRBJ2-1	TGTGCCATCAGCAGGGACCACTCCTACAATGAGCAGTTCTTC	CAISRDHSYNEQFF
.	TRBD1	TRBV5-1	TRBJ2-7	TGCGCCAGCAGCTCGGGGGACAGGGGTCCCTTCTACGAGCAGTACTTC	CASSSGDRGPFYEQYF
.	TRBD1	TRBV27	TRBJ1-2	TGTGCCAGCAGTTTAAATGCAGGGGGCTTCTATGGCTACACCTTC	CASSLNAGGFYGYTF
.	TRBD1	TRBV29-1	TRBJ1-1	TGCAGCGTAACAGGGGGCGTATCCACTGAAGCTTTCTTT	CSVTGGVSTEAFF
few	.	TRBV6-1	TRBJ2-7	TGTGCCAGCAGCAACGAAGGGGGGAGCTCCTACGAGCAGTACTTC	CASSNEGGSSYEQYF
.	TRBD1	TRBV5-6	TRBJ2-7	TGTGCCAGCAGCACAGGACAGGGGACCTACGAGCAGTACTTC	CASSTGQGTYEQYF
.	TRBD2	TRBV13	TRBJ2-7	TGTGCCAGCAGCTTAGGGGAGCGGGGCGCCTACGAGCAGTACTTC	CASSLGERGAYEQYF
.	TRBD1	TRBV5-1	TRBJ2-6	TGCGCCAGCAGCTTGGGCGCAGGGGGCATGAGCTCTGGGGCCAACGTCCTGACTTTC	CASSLGAGGMSSGANVLTF
.	.	TRBV6-1	TRBJ2-1	TGTGCCAGCAGTGAAGCGTCAAGTTACAATGAGCAGTTCTTC	CASSEASSYNEQFF
.	TRBD1	TRBV25-1	TRBJ2-7	TGTGCCAGCAGTTTCCGACAGGGGCTTTCCTACGAGCAGTACTTC	CASSFRQGLSYEQYF
.	.	TRBV1	TRBJ1-6	TGCACCAGCAGCCCGATAGACAGGACCCGGATTAATTCACCCCTCCACTTT	CTSSPIDRTRINSPLHF
few	TRBD1	TRBV2	TRBJ1-2	TGTGCCAGCAGTGATTGGGGACAGGATCACTATGGCTACACCTTC	CASSDWGQDHYGYTF
few	.	TRBV6-5	TRBJ1-5	TGTGCCAGCAGTTACGCAAGGGGGAATCAGCCCCAGCATTTT	CASSYARGNQPQHF
.	TRBD1	TRBV7-9	TRBJ2-2	TGTGCCAGCAGCCCCCAGGGGGTCGGGGAGCTGTTTTTT	CASSPQGVGELFF
.	.	TRBV4-1	TRBJ2-7	TGCGCCAGCAGCCAAGGACAAGGCGGAACCTACGAGCAGTACTTC	CASSQGQGGTYEQYF
.	TRBD1	TRBV29-1	TRBJ1-5	TGCAGCGTTGGACAGGGGGGGCAGCCCCAGCATTTT	CSVGQGGQPQHF
.	TRBD1	TRBV15	TRBJ1-5	TGTGCCACCAGCATGGGGTGGGACAGGCAGGGGCAGCCCCAGCATTTT	CATSMGWDRQGQPQHF
.	.	TRBV6-5	TRBJ1-1	TGTGCCAGCAGACCCGACCTGTGGCAGGGAGATGCTTTCTTT	CASRPDLWQGDAFF
.	.	TRBV5-5	TRBJ1-1	TGTGCCAGCAGCTTGGACCCGGAAATTTGGACTGAAGCTTTCTTT	CASSLDPEIWTEAFF
.	.	TRBV20-1	TRBJ1-2	TGCAGTGCTAGTGGGGCGGGGGGCTACACCTTC	CSASGAGGYTF
few	.	TRBV2	TRBJ1-5	TGTGCCAGCAGGGCCTGGAGCAATCAGCCCCAGCATTTT	CASRAWSNQPQHF
.	.	TRBV6-6	TRBJ1-2	TGTGCCAGCAGTTCCGGGAGCCACTATGGCTACACCTTC	CASSSGSHYGYTF
.	.	TRBV6-5	TRBJ1-6	TGTGCCAGCAGTTACTCGATGGGAAGTTCACCCCTCCACTTT	CASSYSMGSSPLHF
.	TRBD1	TRBV27	TRBJ1-6	TGTGCCAGCAGTTCCAACAGGGGTAATTCACCCCTCCACTTT	CASSSNRGNSPLHF
once	TRBD1	TRBV25-1	TRBJ1-1	TGTGCCAGCAGGGGGGGACAGCAACACACTGAAGCTTTCTTT	CASRGGQQHTEAFF
few	.	TRBV18	TRBJ1-3	TGTGCCAGCTCGCAAGATCCTCCGACAGGTCTTGGAAACACCATATATTTT	CASSQDPPTGLGNTIYF
.	TRBD1	TRBV2	TRBJ1-2	TGTGCCAGCTACAGGGGGCTCTATGGCTACACCTTC	CASYRGLYGYTF
.	.	TRBV7-8	TRBJ2-5	TGTGCCAGCAGCGTGGACAGAGACTCCATCCAGACCCAGTACTTC	CASSVDRDSIQTQYF
once	.	TRBV29-1	TRBJ2-7	TGCAGCGTCGGACAGTCCTACGAGCAGTACTTC	CSVGQSYEQYF
.	.	TRBV5-1	TRBJ1-5	TGCGCCAGCAGAGAGGGGTATAGCAATCAGCCCCAGCATTTT	CASREGYSNQPQHF
.	TRBD1	TRBV5-1	TRBJ2-1	TGCGCCAGCAGTCTAGGGGGCCAGAACAATGAGCAGTTCTTC	CASSLGGQNNEQFF
.	.	TRBV6-1	TRBJ1-1	TGTGCCAGCAGTGAGGGGGGACGGACTGAAGCTTTCTTT	CASSEGGRTEAFF
.	.	TRBV29-1	TRBJ2-1	TGCAGCGCCGCGAGGGGAACCGCCTACAATGAGCAGTTCTTC	CSAARGTAYNEQFF
.	.	TRBV6-1	TRBJ1-6	TGTGCCAGCAGTGATTTAGCCCCCATCGGTTCACCCCTCCACTTT	CASSDLAPIGSPLHF
once	TRBD2	TRBV6-6	TRBJ2-2	TGTGCCAGCAGTTACCCTGGGGGGGGTCAGGCCGGGGAGCTGTTTTTT	CASSYPGGGQAGELFF
.	TRBD1	TRBV6-5	TRBJ2-7	TGTGCCAGCAGGACACAGGGGATCTCCTACGAGCAGTACTTC	CASRTQGISYEQYF